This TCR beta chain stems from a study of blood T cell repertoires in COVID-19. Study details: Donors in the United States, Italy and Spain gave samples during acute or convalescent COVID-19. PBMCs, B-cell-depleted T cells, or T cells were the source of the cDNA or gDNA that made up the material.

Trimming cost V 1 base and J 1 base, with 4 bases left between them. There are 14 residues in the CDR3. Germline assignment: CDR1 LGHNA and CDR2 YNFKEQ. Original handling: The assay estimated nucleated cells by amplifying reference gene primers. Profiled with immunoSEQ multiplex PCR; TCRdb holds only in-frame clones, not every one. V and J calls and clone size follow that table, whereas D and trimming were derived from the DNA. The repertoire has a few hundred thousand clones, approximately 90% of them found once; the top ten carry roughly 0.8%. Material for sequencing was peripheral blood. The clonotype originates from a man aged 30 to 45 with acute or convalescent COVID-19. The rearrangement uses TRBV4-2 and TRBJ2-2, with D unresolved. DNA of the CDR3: TGTGCCAGCAGCCAAGCAGGGAACACCGGGGAGCTGTTTTTT. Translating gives CASSQAGNTGELFF.